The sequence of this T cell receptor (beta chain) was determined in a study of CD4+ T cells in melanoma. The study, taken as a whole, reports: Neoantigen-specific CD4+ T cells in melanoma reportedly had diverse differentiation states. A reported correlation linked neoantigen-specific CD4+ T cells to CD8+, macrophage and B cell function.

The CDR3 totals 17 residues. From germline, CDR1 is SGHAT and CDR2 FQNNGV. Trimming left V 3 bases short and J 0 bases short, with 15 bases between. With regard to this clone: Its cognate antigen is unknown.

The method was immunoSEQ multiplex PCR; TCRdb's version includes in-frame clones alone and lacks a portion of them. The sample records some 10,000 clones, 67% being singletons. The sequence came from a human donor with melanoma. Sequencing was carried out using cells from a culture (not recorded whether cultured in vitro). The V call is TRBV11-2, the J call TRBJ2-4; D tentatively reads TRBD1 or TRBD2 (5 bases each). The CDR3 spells CASSLGQGPLAKNIQYF. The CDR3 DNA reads TGTGCCAGCAGCTTGGGTCAGGGACCACTAGCCAAAAACATTCAGTACTTC. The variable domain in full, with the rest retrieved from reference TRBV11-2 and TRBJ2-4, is EAGVAQSPRYKIIEKRQSVAFWCNPISGHATLYWYQQILGQGPKLLIQFQNNGVVDDSQLPKDRFSAERLKGVDSTLKIQPAKLEDSAVYLCASSLGQGPLAKNIQYFGAGTRLSVL.